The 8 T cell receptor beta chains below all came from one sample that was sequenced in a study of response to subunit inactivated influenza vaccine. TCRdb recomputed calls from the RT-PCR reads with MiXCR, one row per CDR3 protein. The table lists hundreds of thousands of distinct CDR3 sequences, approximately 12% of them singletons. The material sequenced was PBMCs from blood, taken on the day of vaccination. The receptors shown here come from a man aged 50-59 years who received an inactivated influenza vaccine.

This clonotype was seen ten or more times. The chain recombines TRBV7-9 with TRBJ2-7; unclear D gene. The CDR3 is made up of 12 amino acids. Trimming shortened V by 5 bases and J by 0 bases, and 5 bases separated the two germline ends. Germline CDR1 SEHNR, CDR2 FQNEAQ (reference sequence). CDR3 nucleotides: TGTGCCAGCAGCCCAAGCTCCTACGAGCAGTACTTC. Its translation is CASSPSSYEQYF.

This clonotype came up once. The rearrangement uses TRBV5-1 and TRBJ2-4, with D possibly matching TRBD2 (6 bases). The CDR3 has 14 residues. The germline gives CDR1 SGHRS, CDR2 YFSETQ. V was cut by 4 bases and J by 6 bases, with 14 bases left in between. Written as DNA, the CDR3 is TGCGCCAGCAGCGCCGGGACGGAGGGAAACATTCAGTACTTC. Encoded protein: CASSAGTEGNIQYF.

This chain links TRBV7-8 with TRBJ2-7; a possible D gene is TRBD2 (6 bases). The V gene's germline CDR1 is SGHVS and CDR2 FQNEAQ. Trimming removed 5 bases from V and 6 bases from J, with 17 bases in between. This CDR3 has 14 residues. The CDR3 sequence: CASSKTRDFCEQYF. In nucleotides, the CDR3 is TGTGCCAGCAGCAAAACCCGGGACTTCTGCGAGCAGTACTTC.

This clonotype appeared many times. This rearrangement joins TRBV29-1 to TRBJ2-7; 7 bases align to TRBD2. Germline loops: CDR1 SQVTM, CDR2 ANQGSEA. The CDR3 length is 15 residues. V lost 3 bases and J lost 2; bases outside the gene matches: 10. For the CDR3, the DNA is TGCAGCGTTGAGGCTAGCGGAGAACCGACCTACGAGCAGTACTTC. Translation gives CSVEASGEPTYEQYF.

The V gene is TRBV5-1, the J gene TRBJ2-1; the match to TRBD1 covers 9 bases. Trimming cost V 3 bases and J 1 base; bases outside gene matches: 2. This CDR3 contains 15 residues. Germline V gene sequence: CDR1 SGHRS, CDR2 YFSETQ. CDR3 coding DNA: TGCGCCAGCAGCTGGACAGGGGTGTCCTACAATGAGCAGTTCTTC. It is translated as CASSWTGVSYNEQFF.

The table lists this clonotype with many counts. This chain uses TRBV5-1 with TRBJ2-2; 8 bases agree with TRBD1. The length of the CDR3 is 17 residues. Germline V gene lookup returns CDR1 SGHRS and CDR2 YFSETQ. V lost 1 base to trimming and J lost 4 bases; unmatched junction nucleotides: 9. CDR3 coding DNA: TGCGCCAGCAGCTTGAAAATGCAGGGGGCGAGCACCGGGGAGCTGTTTTTT. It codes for CASSLKMQGASTGELFF.

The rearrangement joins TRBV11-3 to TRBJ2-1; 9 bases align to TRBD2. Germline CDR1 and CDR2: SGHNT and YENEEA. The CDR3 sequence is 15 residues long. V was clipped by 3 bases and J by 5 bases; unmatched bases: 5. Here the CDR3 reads CASSLSSGGHNEQFF. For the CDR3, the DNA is TGTGCCAGCAGCTTGAGTAGCGGGGGACACAATGAGCAGTTCTTC.

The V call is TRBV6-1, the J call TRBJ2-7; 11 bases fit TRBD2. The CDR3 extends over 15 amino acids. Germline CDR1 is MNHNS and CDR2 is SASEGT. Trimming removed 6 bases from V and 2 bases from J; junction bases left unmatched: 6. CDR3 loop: CASRRSGGAPYEQYF. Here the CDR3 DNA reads TGTGCCAGCAGACGTAGCGGGGGGGCACCCTACGAGCAGTACTTC.